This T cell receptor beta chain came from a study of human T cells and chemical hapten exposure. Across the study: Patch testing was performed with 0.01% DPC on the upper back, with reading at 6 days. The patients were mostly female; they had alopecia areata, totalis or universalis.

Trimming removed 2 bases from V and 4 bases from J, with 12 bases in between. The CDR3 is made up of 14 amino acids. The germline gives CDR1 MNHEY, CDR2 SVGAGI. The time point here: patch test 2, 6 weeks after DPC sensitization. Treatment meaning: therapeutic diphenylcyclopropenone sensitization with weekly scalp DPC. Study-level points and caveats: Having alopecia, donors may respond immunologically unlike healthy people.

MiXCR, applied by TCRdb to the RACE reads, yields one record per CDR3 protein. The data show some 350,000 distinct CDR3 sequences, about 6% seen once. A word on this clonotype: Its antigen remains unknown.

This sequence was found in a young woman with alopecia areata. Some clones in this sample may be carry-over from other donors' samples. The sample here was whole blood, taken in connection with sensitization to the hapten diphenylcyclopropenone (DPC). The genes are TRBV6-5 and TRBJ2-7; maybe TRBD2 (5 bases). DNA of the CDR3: TGTGCCAGCAGTTACGCCGGACTTGAGTACGAGCAGTACTTC. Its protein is CASSYAGLEYEQYF.